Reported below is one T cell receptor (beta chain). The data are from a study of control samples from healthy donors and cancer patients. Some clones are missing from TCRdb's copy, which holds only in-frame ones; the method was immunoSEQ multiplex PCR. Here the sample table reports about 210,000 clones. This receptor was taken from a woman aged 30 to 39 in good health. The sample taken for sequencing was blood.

CDR3 residues: CASSLGTTGEAFF. CDR3 in DNA: TGCGCCAGCAGCTTGGGTACGACAGGGGAAGCTTTCTTT. This rearrangement joins TRBV5-1 to TRBJ1-1; 7 bases agree with TRBD1. Germline values: CDR1 SGHRS, CDR2 YFSETQ. The CDR3 runs 13 residues. The trim removed 0 bases at V and 8 bases at J, leaving 4 bases unmatched. The whole variable domain, filled in from reference TRBV5-1 and TRBJ1-1, reads KAGVTQTPRYLIKTRGQQVTLSCSPISGHRSVSWYQQTPGQGLQFLFEYFSETQRNKGNFPGRFSGRQFSNSRSEMNVSTLELGDSALYLCASSLGTTGEAFFGQGTRLTVV.